The 14 T cell receptor beta chains below come from one sample, sequenced in a study of PD-1 blockade in classical Hodgkin lymphoma. Time point specified: cycle 4 day 1 (C4D1), after about 6 weeks of nivolumab. Every patient was affected by relapse after autologous stem cell transplantation, while exposure to brentuximab vedotin was not uniform. Repertoires were generated with immunoSEQ multiplex PCR, while TCRdb's copy carries only in-frame clones and drops some. Of 25,000 to 35,000 clones listed, roughly 80% are singletons. Material: peripheral blood mononuclear cells (PBMCs), obtained before the fourth cycle of nivolumab. These receptors were collected from a human donor with classical Hodgkin lymphoma.

This chain joins TRBV19 and TRBJ1-1; unclear D gene. Trimming took 4 bases from V and 0 from J, leaving 12 bases between them. The CDR3 consists of 15 residues. The germline gives CDR1 LNHDA, CDR2 SQIVND (reference sequence). CDR3 loop: CASSTGRNMNTEAFF. As DNA, the CDR3 is TGTGCCAGTAGTACCGGTAGAAACATGAACACTGAAGCTTTCTTT.

This chain connects TRBV5-1 to TRBJ1-5; D not resolved. The CDR3 totals 16 residues. V lost 2 bases to trimming and J lost 5 bases, with 17 bases between them. Germline V gives CDR1 SGHRS, CDR2 YFSETQ. CDR3 coding DNA: TGCGCCAGCAGCTTCGACCCCGGGCGAGTTGATCAGCCCCAGCATTTT. The encoded protein is CASSFDPGRVDQPQHF.

The V gene is TRBV6-1, the J gene TRBJ1-4; D perhaps matches TRBD1 (6 bases). The CDR3 totals 14 residues. Germline V gene sequence: CDR1 MNHNS, CDR2 SASEGT. The V and J ends lost 8 bases and 8 bases respectively, with 18 bases between them. The CDR3: CASVPAGGEEKLFF. The CDR3 DNA reads TGTGCCAGCGTCCCCGCGGGGGGCGAAGAAAAACTGTTTTTT.

The chain joins TRBV7-7 to TRBJ2-5, with D perhaps TRBD1 (6 bases). The V gene's germline CDR1 is SSHAT and CDR2 FNYEAQ (reference sequence). Trimming took off 5 bases at V and 7 bases at J, with 23 bases between the two ends. The CDR3 sequence is 16 residues long. The CDR3: CASSPYWDNGRGTQYF. The CDR3 DNA is TGTGCCAGCAGCCCTTACTGGGACAACGGAAGAGGGACCCAGTACTTC.

The gene calls are TRBV30 and TRBJ1-2; D is unresolved. CDR3 size: 12 residues. The V end lost 2 bases, the J end lost 8 bases, and 12 bases lay between the germline ends. Per the germline V gene, CDR1 is GTSNPN and CDR2 is SVGIG (reference sequence). As DNA, the CDR3 is TGTGCCTGGAGTAGCCCCCCCGGCGGCTACACCTTC. It codes for CAWSSPPGGYTF.

This clone is a singleton in its sample. This chain uses TRBV5-1 with TRBJ1-1; no reliable D call. Germline CDR1 SGHRS, CDR2 YFSETQ. The CDR3 loop spans 13 amino acids. V was trimmed by 2 bases and J by 4 bases, leaving 9 bases between them. CDR3 nucleotide sequence: TGCGCCAGCAGCTTTGGGTGGAGCACTGAAGCTTTCTTT. This gives the protein CASSFGWSTEAFF.

The rearrangement uses TRBV7-2 and TRBJ2-2, with no clear D. The CDR3 spans 13 residues. V was shortened by 9 bases and J by 3 bases, with 11 bases between the two germline ends. Germline V gene data show CDR1 as SGHTA and CDR2 as FQGNSA. The CDR3 protein is CASSRLYTGELFF. DNA of the CDR3: TGTGCCAGTTCACGCTTGTACACCGGGGAGCTGTTTTTT.

This sequence joins TRBV7-3 and TRBJ1-6, with D possibly TRBD1 on 5 matching bases. This CDR3 is built from 17 residues. Germline assignment: CDR1 SGHTA and CDR2 FQGTGA. V was trimmed by 5 bases and J by 5 bases, leaving 19 bases between them. The CDR3 bases are TGTGCCAGCAGCCCCTACCAACAGGAAGGCCATAATTCACCCCTCCACTTT. Translating it yields CASSPYQQEGHNSPLHF.

DNA for the CDR3: TGTGCCAGCAGTGAGTTTGTGGGACAGGGGGCAGATACGCAGTATTTT. Translating gives CASSEFVGQGADTQYF. The chain joins TRBV6-4 to TRBJ2-3; 11 nucleotides agree with TRBD1. CDR1 and CDR2 (germline): MRHNA, SNTAGT. J was trimmed by 4 bases and V by 3 bases; bases with no gene match: 6. The length of the CDR3 is 16 residues.

The CDR3 reads CASSLEDTQYF. The CDR3 region has the DNA TGTGCCAGCAGCCTTGAAGATACGCAGTATTTT. V gene TRBV5-4 combines with J gene TRBJ2-3, with D unresolved. V lost 4 bases, J lost 5 bases, and 5 bases lay in between. CDR3 length: 11 residues. Germline assignment: CDR1 SGHNT and CDR2 YYREEE (reference sequence).

V and J are TRBV29-1 and TRBJ2-7; D gene unclear. V shed 5 bases and J shed 0 bases, with 8 bases lying between them. The CDR3 is 12 amino acids. CDR1 and CDR2 (germline): SQVTM, ANQGSEA. Here the CDR3 reads CSVRWSSYEQYF. CDR3 DNA sequence: TGCAGCGTTCGTTGGAGCTCCTACGAGCAGTACTTC.

The chain has TRBV9 and TRBJ2-7; the D gene is possibly TRBD2 (6 bases). The germline CDR1 and CDR2 sequences are SGDLS and YYNGEE. The CDR3 sequence is 12 residues long. The V and J ends lost 3 bases and 5 bases respectively, with 9 bases between them. For the CDR3, the DNA is TGTGCCAGCAGCGGAACGGGGGACGAGCAGTACTTC. Amino acids: CASSGTGDEQYF.

This sequence joins TRBV5-8 and TRBJ1-1; D remains ambiguous. V lost 5 bases and J lost 0, with 14 bases in between. The CDR3 contains 15 residues. The germline CDR1 and CDR2 sequences are SGHTS and YDEGEE. The CDR3 region has the DNA TGTGCCAGCAGGTTCCCCCGCGGGATGAACACTGAAGCTTTCTTT. Protein: CASRFPRGMNTEAFF. The full variable domain, completed using reference TRBV5-8 and TRBJ1-1, is EAGVTQSPTHLIKTRGQQATLRCSPISGHTSVYWYQQALGLGLQFLLWYDEGEERNRGNFPPRFSGRQFPNYSSELNVNALELEDSALYLCASRFPRGMNTEAFFGQGTRLTVV.

This clone was counted a few times. The chain joins TRBV7-3 to TRBJ2-2, with D possibly called TRBD1 or TRBD2 (5 bases each). V shed 4 bases and J shed 4 bases, with 10 bases lying between them. Looked up from germline, CDR1 is SGHTA and CDR2 is FQGTGA. CDR3 length equals 14 residues. The CDR3 bases are TGTGCCAGCAGCTCACCGGGACCCACCGGGGAGCTGTTTTTT. It is translated as CASSSPGPTGELFF.